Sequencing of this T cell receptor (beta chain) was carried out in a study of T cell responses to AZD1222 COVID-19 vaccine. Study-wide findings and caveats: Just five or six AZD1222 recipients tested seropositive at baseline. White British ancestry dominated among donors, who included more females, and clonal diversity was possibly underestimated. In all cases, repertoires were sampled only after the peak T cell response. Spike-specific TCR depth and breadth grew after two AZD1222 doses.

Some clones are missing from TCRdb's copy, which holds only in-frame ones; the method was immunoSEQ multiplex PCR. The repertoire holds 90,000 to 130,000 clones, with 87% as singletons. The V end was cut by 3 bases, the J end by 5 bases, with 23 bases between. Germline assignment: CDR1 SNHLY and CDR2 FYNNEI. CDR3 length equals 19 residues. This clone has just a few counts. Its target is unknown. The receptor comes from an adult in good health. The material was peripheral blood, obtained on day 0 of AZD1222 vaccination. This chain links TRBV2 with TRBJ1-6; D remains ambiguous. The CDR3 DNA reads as TGTGCCAGCAGTGAGGGCGGGAGGCGGAGGGTGGATGATAATTCACCCCTCCACTTT. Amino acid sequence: CASSEGGRRRVDDNSPLHF.